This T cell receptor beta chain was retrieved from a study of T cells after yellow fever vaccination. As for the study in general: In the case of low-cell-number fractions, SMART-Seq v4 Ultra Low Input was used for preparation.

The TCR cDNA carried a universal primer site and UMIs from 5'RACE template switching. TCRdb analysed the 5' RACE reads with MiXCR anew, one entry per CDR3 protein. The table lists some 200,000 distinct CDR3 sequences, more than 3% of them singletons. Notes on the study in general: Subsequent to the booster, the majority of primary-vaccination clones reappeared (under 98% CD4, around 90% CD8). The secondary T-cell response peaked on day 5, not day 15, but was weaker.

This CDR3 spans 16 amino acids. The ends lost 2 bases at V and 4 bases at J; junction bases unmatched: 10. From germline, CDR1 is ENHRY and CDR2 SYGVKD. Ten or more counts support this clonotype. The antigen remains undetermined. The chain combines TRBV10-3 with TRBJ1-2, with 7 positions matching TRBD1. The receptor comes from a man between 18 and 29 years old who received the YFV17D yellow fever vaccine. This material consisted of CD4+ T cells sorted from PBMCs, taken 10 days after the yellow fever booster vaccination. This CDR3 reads CAISEPGQLAFYGYTF. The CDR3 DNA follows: TGTGCCATCAGTGAGCCGGGACAGCTAGCCTTCTATGGCTACACCTTC.